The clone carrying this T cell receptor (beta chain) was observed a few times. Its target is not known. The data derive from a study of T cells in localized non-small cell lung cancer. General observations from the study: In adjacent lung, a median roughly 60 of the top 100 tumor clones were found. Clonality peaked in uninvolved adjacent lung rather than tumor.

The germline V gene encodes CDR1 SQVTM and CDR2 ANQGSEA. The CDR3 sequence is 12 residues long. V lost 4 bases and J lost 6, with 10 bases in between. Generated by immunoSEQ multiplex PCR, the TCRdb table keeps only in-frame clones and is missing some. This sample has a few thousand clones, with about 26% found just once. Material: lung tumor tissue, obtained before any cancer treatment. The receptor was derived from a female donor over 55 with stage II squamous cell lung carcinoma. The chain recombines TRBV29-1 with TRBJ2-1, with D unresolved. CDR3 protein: CSVVLLGNEQFF. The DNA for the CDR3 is TGCAGCGTTGTGCTCCTGGGCAATGAGCAGTTCTTC.